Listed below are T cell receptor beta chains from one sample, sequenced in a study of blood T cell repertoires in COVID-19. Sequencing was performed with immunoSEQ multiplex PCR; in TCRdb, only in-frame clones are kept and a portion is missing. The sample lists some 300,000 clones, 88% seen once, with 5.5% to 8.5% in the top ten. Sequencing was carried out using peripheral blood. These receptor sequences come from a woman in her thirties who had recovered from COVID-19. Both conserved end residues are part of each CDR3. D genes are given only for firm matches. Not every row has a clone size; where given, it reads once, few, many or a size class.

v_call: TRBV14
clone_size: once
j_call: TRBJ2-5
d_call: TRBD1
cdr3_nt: TGTGCCAGCAGCCGACAGGGTGGAGAGACCCAGTACTTC
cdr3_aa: CASSRQGGETQYF

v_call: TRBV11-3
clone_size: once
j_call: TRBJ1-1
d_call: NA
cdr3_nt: TGTGCCAGCAGCTTGGAGGTGAACACTGAAGCTTTCTTT
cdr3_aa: CASSLEVNTEAFF

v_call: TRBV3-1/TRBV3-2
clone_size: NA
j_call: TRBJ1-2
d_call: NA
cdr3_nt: TGTGCCAGCAGCCAAGAGGGCCCTAAAAAGGGCTACACCTTC
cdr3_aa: CASSQEGPKKGYTF

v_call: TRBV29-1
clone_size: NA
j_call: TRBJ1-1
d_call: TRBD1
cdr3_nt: TGCAGCTCCACCGGGACAGTGAACACTGAAGCTTTCTTT
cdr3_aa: CSSTGTVNTEAFF

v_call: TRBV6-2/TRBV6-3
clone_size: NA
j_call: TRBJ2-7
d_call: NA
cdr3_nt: TGTGCCAGCAGTTACGCACTCACCCGGGACGAGCAGTACTTC
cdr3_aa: CASSYALTRDEQYF

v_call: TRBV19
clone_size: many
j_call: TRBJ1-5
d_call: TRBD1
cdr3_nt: TGTGCCAGTAGTGGGACAGGCAATCAGCCCCAGCATTTT
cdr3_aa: CASSGTGNQPQHF

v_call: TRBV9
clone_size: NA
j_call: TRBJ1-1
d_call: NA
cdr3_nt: TGTGCCAGCAGCGTAGGCACAGGAACGGCAGCTTTCTTT
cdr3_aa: CASSVGTGTAAFF

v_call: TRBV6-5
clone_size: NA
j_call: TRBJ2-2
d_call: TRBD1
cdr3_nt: TGTGCCAGCAGTTCCTCGGGACAGATTACCGGGGAGCTGTTTTTT
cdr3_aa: CASSSSGQITGELFF

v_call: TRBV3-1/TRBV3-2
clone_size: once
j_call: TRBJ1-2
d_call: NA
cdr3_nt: TGTGCCAGCAGCCAAGCGGAGGTTGGCTACACCTTC
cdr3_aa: CASSQAEVGYTF

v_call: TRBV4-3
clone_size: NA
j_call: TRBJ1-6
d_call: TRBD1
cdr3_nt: TGCGCCAGCAGCCATGGAGTGTCGGGACAGAGGAACTCACCCCTCCACTTT
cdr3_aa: CASSHGVSGQRNSPLHF

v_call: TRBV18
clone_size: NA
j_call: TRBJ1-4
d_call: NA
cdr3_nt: TGTGCCAGCTCACGACAAGCAACTAATGAAAAACTGTTTTTT
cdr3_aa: CASSRQATNEKLFF

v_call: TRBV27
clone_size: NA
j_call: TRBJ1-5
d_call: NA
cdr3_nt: TGTGCCAGCAGTTTAAGGGGCGCGCATAGCAATCAGCCCCAGCATTTT
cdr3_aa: CASSLRGAHSNQPQHF

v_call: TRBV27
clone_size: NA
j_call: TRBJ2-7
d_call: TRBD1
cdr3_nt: TGTGCCAGCAGTCTAGGTCCCGGGACAGGGGCCGAGCAGTACTTC
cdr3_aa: CASSLGPGTGAEQYF

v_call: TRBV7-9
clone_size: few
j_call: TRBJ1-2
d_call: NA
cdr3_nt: TGTGCCAGCAGCTCAGACAGCGTCTTTGGCTACACCTTC
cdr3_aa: CASSSDSVFGYTF